This T cell receptor (beta chain) was recovered during a study of CD8+CD57+ T cells in acquired aplastic anemia (dated by TCRdb to the late 2010s). Some background on the complete study: DNA extracted from sorted CD4+ and CD8+ cells had a mean of about 3.2 ug, with a range of about 0.2 to 30 ug. CD8+CD57+ expansion was defined as a frequency above the mean frequency observed in healthy subjects.

Expansion of CD8+CD57+ cells had been shown by flow cytometry in the patients chosen for sequencing. Every patient had severe acquired aplastic anemia, diagnosed using the International Study of Aplastic Anemia and Agranulocytosis and Camitta criteria. No therapy had been received by the patients at the time of blood sampling. TCR repertoires of sorted CD4+ and CD8+ blood T cells from severe aplastic anemia patients and healthy subjects were deep-sequenced in the study. In the USA, patient enrollment took place under clinicaltrials.gov protocols 00001620, 01623167, 00001397, 00071045, 00081523 and 00961064. Ficoll-Paque density gradient centrifugation was used to isolate peripheral blood mononuclear cells. CD4+ and CD8+ T cells were sorted by FACS or magnetic beads before DNA extraction. Genomic DNA was used as template for profiling of TCR beta VDJ combinations and CDR3 sequences. TCR repertoire sequencing was run on an Illumina HiSeq 2000. The source study handled its data this way. Repertoires were assessed using TRBV/TRBJ rearrangement plots, CDR3 size and DJ length profiles, and Simpson's diversity index. Whichever DNA sequence was most abundant in the deep sequencing data was defined as the immunodominant clone. CDR3 amino acid sequences were screened for sharing across subjects and compared with published repertoires and the VDJdb database. TCRdb passed the public sequencing reads through fastp at Q25 and MiXCR, retaining productive beta sequences. Under each unique CDR3 protein, matching rows form one entry showing the most common genes and DNA. V and J calls and clone size were set by TCRdb, not the authors. For this sample the table gives about 150,000 distinct CDR3 sequences, of which approximately 52% were detected only once. The ten largest account for roughly 12% of the sample.

Findings and caveats that apply to the study as a whole: Roughly 29 CD8+ CDR3 sequences were shared between patients and controls but appeared highly expressed in patients and within their immunodominant clones. No significant difference in CD8+ Simpson's diversity was found between patients and healthy controls (P=0.060).

On this clonotype itself: Its cognate antigen has yet to be identified. No base quality information exists; no much larger clone differs at one position.

Measured from the cysteine to the phenylalanine, the CDR3 is 15 residues long. Kept here is only the CDR3 DNA, which spans 45 bases and is read in frame from base 1. CDR1 and CDR2 are drawn from the germline V gene: MNHNS, SASEGT. V sheds 8 bases and J sheds 4 bases, leaving 20 bases between their ends. The sequenced material came from sorted CD4+, CD8+, or CD8+CD57+ T cells (not recorded which) from PBMCs. The TCR sequence derives from a human donor with aplastic anemia. The rearrangement joined TRBV6-1 to TRBJ1-2, with no reliable assignment of the D segment. CDR3 reads: CASSQREVGTYGYTF. The DNA sequence is TGTGCCAGCTCACAAAGGGAGGTGGGCACCTATGGCTACACCTTC.